The 3 T cell receptor beta chains presented below share a single source sample, sequenced in a study of blood T cell repertoires in COVID-19. Generated by immunoSEQ multiplex PCR, the TCRdb table keeps only in-frame clones and is missing some. The top ten hold roughly 6.7% of the sample, which has about 300,000 clones, roughly 90% seen once. Sequencing was carried out using peripheral blood. Receptors were obtained from a man younger than 35 who had recovered from COVID-19.

The CDR3 region has the DNA TGTGCCAGCAGGAATAAGGGTAGCGGGAGTTACAATGAGCAGTTCTTC. It codes for CASRNKGSGSYNEQFF. The chain recombines TRBV7-9 with TRBJ2-1; 9 nucleotides agree with TRBD2. Germline lookup yields CDR1 SEHNR and CDR2 FQNEAQ (reference sequence). The V segment lost 6 bases and the J segment 4 bases; nucleotides outside the gene matches: 10. The CDR3 consists of 16 residues.

This chain connects TRBV18 to TRBJ2-3; 8 bases line up with TRBD2. Germline CDR1 and CDR2: KGHSH and LQKENI. The CDR3 length is 16 residues. V lost 6 bases, J lost 2 bases, and 10 bases stayed unmatched. The CDR3 loop reads CASSPRAGGDTDTQYF. CDR3 bases: TGTGCCAGCTCCCCGCGGGCGGGGGGCGACACAGATACGCAGTATTTT.

The J gene is TRBJ1-2, the V gene TRBV6-5; TRBD1 matches 10 bases. V was clipped by 7 bases and J by 4 bases; unmatched bases: 9. Per germline, CDR1 MNHEY and CDR2 SVGAGI. The CDR3 consists of 15 residues. In DNA, the CDR3 is TGTGCCAGCATCTACTTGACAGGGGGCGGCTATGGCTACACCTTC. Translation: CASIYLTGGGYGYTF.